These 15 T cell receptor beta chains share one sample of origin, sequenced in a study of T cell repertoires in cytomegalovirus infection. TCRdb analysed the reads with MiXCR anew, one entry per CDR3 protein. The data show approximately 590,000 distinct CDR3 sequences, with roughly 43% seen just once and 48% held by the top ten. These receptors lack a known antigen. The sequencing used cultured PBMCs, collected from culture after CMV antigen stimulation. The source of these receptors is a human donor in good health (CMV status not recorded). Some clones in this sample may be carry-over from other donors' samples.

The CDR3 is CASSRGTGTRRGYGYTF. The DNA for the CDR3 is TGTGCCAGCAGCCGGGGGACAGGGACGAGGCGGGGCTATGGCTACACCTTC. The rearrangement links TRBV14 to TRBJ1-2, with 9 nucleotides matching TRBD1. CDR1 and CDR2 from the germline V gene are SGHDN and FVKESK. V shed 4 bases, J shed 4 bases, and the junction held 13 bases outside the gene matches. This CDR3 comprises 17 residues.

The chain is built from TRBV20-1 and TRBJ2-7, with 8 bases identical to TRBD1. The V gene end was trimmed by 0 bases and the J gene end by 4 bases; junction bases not matched to a gene: 11. CDR3 length: 16 residues. CDR1 DFQATT and CDR2 SNEGSKA come from the germline V gene (reference sequence). DNA of the CDR3: TGCAGTGCTAGAGATGCCGACAGGGGCCCCTCATACGAGCAGTACTTC. Translated, it gives CSARDADRGPSYEQYF.

The V gene is TRBV27, the J gene TRBJ2-7; 11 bases are a match to TRBD2. After removal of 6 bases from V and 0 bases from J, the junction contained 7 bases not matched to a gene. The germline CDR1 and CDR2 sequences are MNHEY and SMNVEV (reference sequence). The CDR3 is 16 amino acids. The CDR3 bases are TGTGCCAGCAGCAGGACTAGCGGGCCTTTCTCCTACGAGCAGTACTTC. Residues: CASSRTSGPFSYEQYF.

The chain is built from TRBV20-1 and TRBJ1-6; D is uncertain. The length of the CDR3 is 13 residues. Per germline, CDR1 DFQATT and CDR2 SNEGSKA (reference sequence). Trimming pared 6 bases from V and 9 bases from J, leaving 15 bases between. In DNA, the CDR3 is TGCAGTGCCGCCCCTGCCCCCGGTTCACCCCTCCACTTT. Its protein product is CSAAPAPGSPLHF.

The genes are TRBV5-1 and TRBJ1-1; no reliable D call. The CDR3 runs to 12 residues. V was cut by 3 bases and J by 5 bases, with 8 bases left in between. CDR1 is SGHRS and CDR2 is YFSETQ in the germline V gene. The DNA of the CDR3 is TGCGCCAGCAGCTGGTCCGGGACTGAAGCTTTCTTT. Translating it yields CASSWSGTEAFF.

This clonotype was seen at least ten times. The chain links TRBV7-2 to TRBJ2-5, with 9 bases matching TRBD2. The CDR3 covers 15 residues. From germline, CDR1 is SGHTA and CDR2 FQGNSA. Trimming removed 5 bases from V and 3 bases from J; junction bases left unmatched: 7. The CDR3 region is CASSLKAGGEETQYF. In nucleotides, the CDR3 is TGTGCCAGCAGCCTGAAAGCGGGGGGCGAAGAGACCCAGTACTTC.

The chain couples TRBV11-2 to TRBJ2-5; D possibly matches TRBD1 or TRBD2 (5 bases each). Trimming removed 5 bases from V and 1 base from J, with 14 bases in between. Per the germline V gene, CDR1 is SGHAT and CDR2 is FQNNGV. This CDR3 has 15 amino acids. Written as DNA, the CDR3 is TGTGCCAGCAGCCAGATACCCGGGGCCCAAGAGACCCAGTACTTC. It specifies CASSQIPGAQETQYF. The entire variable domain, with the rest obtained from reference TRBV11-2 and TRBJ2-5, is as follows: EAGVAQSPRYKIIEKRQSVAFWCNPISGHATLYWYQQILGQGPKLLIQFQNNGVVDDSQLPKDRFSAERLKGVDSTLKIQPAKLEDSAVYLCASSQIPGAQETQYFGPGTRLLVL.

This chain's CDR3 is CASSPSGPRVSYTF. CDR3 coding DNA: TGTGCCAGCAGCCCATCGGGACCCCGCGTGAGCTACACCTTC. V gene TRBV7-9 combines with J gene TRBJ1-2, with D perhaps matching TRBD1 (5 bases). Germline V CDR1 and CDR2: SEHNR, FQNEAQ (reference sequence). This CDR3 has 14 residues. The V end was cut by 5 bases, the J end by 9 bases, with 19 bases between.

In its sample, this clonotype was seen a few times. The chain links TRBV6-5 to TRBJ2-3; D gene ambiguous. Trimming cost V 5 bases and J 1 base, with 16 bases left between them. CDR1 is MNHEY, CDR2 SVGAGI, per germline. The CDR3 runs 16 residues. CDR3 sequence (DNA): TGTGCCAGCAGTCGTACAACCCCTACGGGCACAGATACGCAGTATTTT. Translated, it gives CASSRTTPTGTDTQYF.

This clonotype came up a few times. The V and J genes are TRBV6-1 and TRBJ2-5, with unresolved D. With 7 bases removed from V and 5 bases from J, the gap between germline ends came to 11 bases. CDR1 and CDR2 (germline): MNHNS, SASEGT. This CDR3 region has 12 residues. This CDR3 reads CASKKDGETQYF. CDR3 DNA sequence: TGTGCCAGCAAGAAAGACGGCGAGACCCAGTACTTC.

This clonotype has more than one count but fewer than ten. This rearrangement joins TRBV7-9 to TRBJ2-5, with D tentatively TRBD2 (6 bases). Germline V gives CDR1 SEHNR, CDR2 FQNEAQ (reference sequence). V dropped 5 bases and J dropped 5 bases, with 15 bases sitting between them. The CDR3 contains 14 residues. CDR3 in amino acids: CASSPWGVVETQYF. CDR3 bases: TGTGCCAGCAGCCCGTGGGGGGTAGTTGAGACCCAGTACTTC.

The chain recombines TRBV6-1 with TRBJ2-1; 9 bases are shared with TRBD1. Trimming removed 2 bases from V and 4 bases from J; junction bases left unmatched: 3. Per germline, CDR1 MNHNS and CDR2 SASEGT. CDR3 length: 15 residues. The CDR3 is CASSEWTGDYNEQFF. The CDR3 DNA is TGTGCCAGCAGTGAATGGACAGGGGATTACAATGAGCAGTTCTTC.

This clonotype was seen a handful of times. The genes are TRBV7-2 and TRBJ2-5; D gene unclear. Trimming took 5 bases from V and 4 from J, leaving 14 bases between them. The CDR3 extends over 14 amino acids. In germline, CDR1 is SGHTA, CDR2 FQGNSA. CDR3 amino acids: CASSPIHTRETQYF. In nucleotides, the CDR3 is TGTGCCAGCAGCCCTATTCACACAAGAGAGACCCAGTACTTC.

V and J are TRBV19 and TRBJ2-2, with D possibly matching TRBD2 (6 bases). CDR1 and CDR2 from the germline V gene are LNHDA and SQIVND (reference sequence). The CDR3 extends over 16 amino acids. V lost 6 bases and J 7 bases, leaving 21 bases between the germline ends. For the CDR3, the DNA is TGTGCCAGTAGGGGGGGAGACGACTATGGTCGCGGGGAGCTGTTTTTT. Its protein is CASRGGDDYGRGELFF.

The V and J genes are TRBV12-3 or TRBV12-4 and TRBJ2-2; D possibly corresponds to TRBD1 (5 bases). The V end lost 2 bases, the J end lost 4 bases, and 17 bases lay between the germline ends. The CDR3 is 17 residues long. The CDR3: CASSLRAGLTLTGELFF. CDR3 nucleotides: TGTGCCAGCAGTTTAAGGGCAGGGTTGACCCTCACCGGGGAGCTGTTTTTT.